The clone carrying this T cell receptor (beta chain) turned up a few times. Antigen unknown. The record originates from a study of CD8 T cells in ankylosing spondylitis. Each TCR beta library was made by quantitative 5'-RACE that incorporated molecular barcodes. TCRdb processed the 5' RACE reads anew with MiXCR; each CDR3 protein has one entry. This table holds 250,000 to 350,000 distinct CDR3 sequences, 20% found once. Study-wide findings and caveats: A number of the motif variants had already been described in reactive arthritis synovial fluid and blood.

Germline CDR1 is LGHNA and CDR2 is YNFKEQ. J was trimmed by 3 bases and V by 4 bases; bases with no gene match: 12. The CDR3 totals 17 residues. The specimen was blood, either unsorted or a sorted T cell fraction (not recorded which). This receptor was identified in a male donor with ankylosing spondylitis or in good health (not recorded which). The chain uses TRBV4-2 and TRBJ1-2, with 9 bases lining up with TRBD1. The CDR3 sequence: CASSPSRDREGYYGYTF. CDR3 DNA sequence: TGTGCCAGCAGCCCGTCCCGGGACAGGGAGGGGTACTATGGCTACACCTTC.